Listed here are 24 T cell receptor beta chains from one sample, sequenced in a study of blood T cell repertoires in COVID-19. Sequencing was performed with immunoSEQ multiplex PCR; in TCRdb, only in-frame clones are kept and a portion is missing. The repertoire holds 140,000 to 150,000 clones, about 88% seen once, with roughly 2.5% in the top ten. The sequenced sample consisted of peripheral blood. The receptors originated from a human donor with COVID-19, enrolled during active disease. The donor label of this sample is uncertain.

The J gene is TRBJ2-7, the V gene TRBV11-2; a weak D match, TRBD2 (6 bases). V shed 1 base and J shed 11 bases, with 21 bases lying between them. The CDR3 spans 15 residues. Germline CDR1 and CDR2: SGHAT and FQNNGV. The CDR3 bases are TGTGCCAGCAGCTTAGGGGCCGGGACTTACTACGAAGAGTACTTC. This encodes CASSLGAGTYYEEYF.

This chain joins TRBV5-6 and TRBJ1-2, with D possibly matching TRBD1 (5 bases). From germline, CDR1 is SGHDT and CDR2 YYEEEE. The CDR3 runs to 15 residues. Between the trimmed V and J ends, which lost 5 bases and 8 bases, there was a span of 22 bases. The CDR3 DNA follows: TGTGCCAGCAGTGACGCGGGGGGGTTCTCCCTGGGCTACACCTTC. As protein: CASSDAGGFSLGYTF.

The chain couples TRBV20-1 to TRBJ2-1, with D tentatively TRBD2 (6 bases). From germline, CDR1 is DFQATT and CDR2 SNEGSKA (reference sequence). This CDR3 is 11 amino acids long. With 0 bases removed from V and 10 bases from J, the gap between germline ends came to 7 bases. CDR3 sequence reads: CSARDGSEQFF. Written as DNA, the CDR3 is TGCAGTGCTAGAGACGGGAGCGAGCAGTTCTTC.

The CDR3 nucleotides are TGTGCCAGCACCAAAGGGGGCTCCCGCCCCGACGAGCAGTACTTC. It codes for CASTKGGSRPDEQYF. The chain joins TRBV6-5 to TRBJ2-7; 7 bases are a match to TRBD1. The CDR3 totals 15 residues. V shed 7 bases and J 5 bases; nucleotides not matched to a gene: 14. CDR1 is MNHEY, CDR2 SVGAGI, per germline.

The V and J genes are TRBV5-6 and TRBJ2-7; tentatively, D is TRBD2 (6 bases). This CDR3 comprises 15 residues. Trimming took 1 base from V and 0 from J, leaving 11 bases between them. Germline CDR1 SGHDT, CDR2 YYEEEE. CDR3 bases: TGTGCCAGCAGCTTGTTGCGGGGATCCTCCTACGAGCAGTACTTC. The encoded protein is CASSLLRGSSYEQYF.

The CDR3 region has the DNA TGCAGTGGGGGGGGCGACTACGAGCAGTACTTC. Its translation: CSGGGDYEQYF. The chain has TRBV20-1 and TRBJ2-7, with D possibly matching TRBD2 (7 bases). From germline, CDR1 is DFQATT and CDR2 SNEGSKA (reference sequence). Trimming removed 7 bases at V and 3 bases at J, with 10 bases between. The CDR3 has 11 amino acids.

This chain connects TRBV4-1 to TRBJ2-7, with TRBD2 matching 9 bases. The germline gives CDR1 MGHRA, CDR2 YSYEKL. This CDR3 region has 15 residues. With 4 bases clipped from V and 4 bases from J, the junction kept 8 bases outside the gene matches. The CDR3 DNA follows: TGCGCCAGCAGCCCTCGGTCTAGCGGGGCATACGAGCAGTACTTC. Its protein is CASSPRSSGAYEQYF.

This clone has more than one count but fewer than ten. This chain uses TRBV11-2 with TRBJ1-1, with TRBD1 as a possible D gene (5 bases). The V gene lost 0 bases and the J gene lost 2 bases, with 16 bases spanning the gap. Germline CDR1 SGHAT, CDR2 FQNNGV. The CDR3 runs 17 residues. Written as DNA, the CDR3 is TGTGCCAGCAGCTTAGATCCCCCGGGGGGGGAAAACACTGAAGCTTTCTTT. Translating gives CASSLDPPGGENTEAFF. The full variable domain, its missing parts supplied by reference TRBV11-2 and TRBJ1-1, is EAGVAQSPRYKIIEKRQSVAFWCNPISGHATLYWYQQILGQGPKLLIQFQNNGVVDDSQLPKDRFSAERLKGVDSTLKIQPAKLEDSAVYLCASSLDPPGGENTEAFFGQGTRLTVV.

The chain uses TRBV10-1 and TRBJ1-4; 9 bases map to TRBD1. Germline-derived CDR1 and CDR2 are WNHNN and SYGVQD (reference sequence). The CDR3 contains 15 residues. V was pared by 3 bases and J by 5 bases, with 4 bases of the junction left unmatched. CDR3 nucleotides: TGCGCCAGCAGTGATCCGGGACAGGGAAATGAAAAACTGTTTTTT. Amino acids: CASSDPGQGNEKLFF.

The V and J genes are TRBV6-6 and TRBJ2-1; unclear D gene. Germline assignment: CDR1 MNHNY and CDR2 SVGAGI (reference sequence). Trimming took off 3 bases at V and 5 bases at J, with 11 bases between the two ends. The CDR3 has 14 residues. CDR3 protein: CASSYAQTNNEQFF. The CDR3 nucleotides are TGTGCCAGCAGTTATGCACAGACGAACAATGAGCAGTTCTTC.

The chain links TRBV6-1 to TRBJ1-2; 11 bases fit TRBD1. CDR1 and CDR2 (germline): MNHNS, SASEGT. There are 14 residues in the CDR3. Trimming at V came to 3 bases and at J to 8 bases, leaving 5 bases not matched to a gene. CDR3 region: CASSDVGTGGGYTF. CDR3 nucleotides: TGTGCCAGCAGTGACGTGGGGACAGGGGGAGGCTACACCTTC.

Written as DNA, the CDR3 is TGTGCCAGCAGCTTAGCGTTCCTAGCGGGGACAAAGGATACGCAGTATTTT. This encodes CASSLAFLAGTKDTQYF. The V call is TRBV7-9, the J call TRBJ2-3; TRBD2 agrees at 9 bases. From germline, CDR1 is SEHNR and CDR2 FQNEAQ (reference sequence). J was trimmed by 6 bases and V by 0 bases; bases with no gene match: 10. The CDR3 extends over 17 amino acids.

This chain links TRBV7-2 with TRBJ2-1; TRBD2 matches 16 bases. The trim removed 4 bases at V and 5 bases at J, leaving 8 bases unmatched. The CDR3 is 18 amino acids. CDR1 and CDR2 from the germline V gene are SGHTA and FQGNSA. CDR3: CASSYQPGLAGGDNEQFF. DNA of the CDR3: TGTGCCAGCAGCTACCAACCGGGACTAGCGGGGGGGGACAATGAGCAGTTCTTC.

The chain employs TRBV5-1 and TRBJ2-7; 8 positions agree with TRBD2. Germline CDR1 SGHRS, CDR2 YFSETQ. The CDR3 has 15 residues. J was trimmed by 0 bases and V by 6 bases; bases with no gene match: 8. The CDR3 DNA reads TGCGCCAGCAACGAGAACGGGGGGGACTCCTACGAGCAGTACTTC. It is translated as CASNENGGDSYEQYF.

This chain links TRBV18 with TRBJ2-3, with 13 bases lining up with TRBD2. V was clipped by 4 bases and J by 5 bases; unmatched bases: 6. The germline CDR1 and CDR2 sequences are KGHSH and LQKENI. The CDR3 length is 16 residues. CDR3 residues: CASSLRTSGSRDTQYF. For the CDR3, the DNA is TGTGCCAGCTCACTCCGGACTAGCGGGAGTAGAGATACGCAGTATTTT.

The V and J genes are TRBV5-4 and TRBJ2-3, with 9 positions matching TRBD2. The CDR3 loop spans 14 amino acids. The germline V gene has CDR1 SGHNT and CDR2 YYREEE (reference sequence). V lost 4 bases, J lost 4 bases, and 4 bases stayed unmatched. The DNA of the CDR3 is TGTGCCAGCAGCAAGGGACTAGCCGCAGATACGCAGTATTTT. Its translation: CASSKGLAADTQYF.

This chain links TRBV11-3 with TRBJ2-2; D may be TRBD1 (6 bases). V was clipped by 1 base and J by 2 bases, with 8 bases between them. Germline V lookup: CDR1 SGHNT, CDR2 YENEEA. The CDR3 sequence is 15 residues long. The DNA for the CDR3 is TGTGCCAGCAGCTTAGGAGGGGGTAACACCGGGGAGCTGTTTTTT. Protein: CASSLGGGNTGELFF.

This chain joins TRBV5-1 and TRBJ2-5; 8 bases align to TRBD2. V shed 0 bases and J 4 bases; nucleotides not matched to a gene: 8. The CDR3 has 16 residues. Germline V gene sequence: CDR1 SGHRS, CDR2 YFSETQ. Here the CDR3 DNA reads TGCGCCAGCAGCTTGGGAGGTCGGGGGGGCCGAGAGACCCAGTACTTC. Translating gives CASSLGGRGGRETQYF.

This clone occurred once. CDR3 nucleotide sequence: TGTGCCAGCAGTTTAAGGCCAGGGAATAATCAGCCCCAGCATTTT. It codes for CASSLRPGNNQPQHF. The V gene is TRBV28, the J gene TRBJ1-5; TRBD1 is a possible D gene (5 bases). Per germline, CDR1 MDHEN and CDR2 SYDVKM. The V end lost 2 bases, the J end lost 4 bases, and 12 bases lay between the germline ends. This CDR3 is built from 15 residues.

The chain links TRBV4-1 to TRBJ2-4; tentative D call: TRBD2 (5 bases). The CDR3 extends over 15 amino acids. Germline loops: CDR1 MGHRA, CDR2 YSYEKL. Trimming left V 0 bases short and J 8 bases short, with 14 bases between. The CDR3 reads CASSQDLRTRDIQYF. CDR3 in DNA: TGCGCCAGCAGCCAAGATCTAAGGACTCGGGACATTCAGTACTTC.

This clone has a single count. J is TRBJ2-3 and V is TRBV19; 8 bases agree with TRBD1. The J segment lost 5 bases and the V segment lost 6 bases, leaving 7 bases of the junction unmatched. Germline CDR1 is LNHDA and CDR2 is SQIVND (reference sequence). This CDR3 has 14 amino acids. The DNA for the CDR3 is TGTGCCAGTAGCTCGCAGGGGGCGGGAGATACGCAGTATTTT. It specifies CASSSQGAGDTQYF. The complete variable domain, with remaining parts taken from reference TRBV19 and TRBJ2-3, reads DGGITQSPKYLFRKEGQNVTLSCEQNLNHDAMYWYRQDPGQGLRLIYYSQIVNDFQKGDIAEGYSVSREKKESFPLTVTSAQKNPTAFYLCASSSQGAGDTQYFGPGTRLTVL.

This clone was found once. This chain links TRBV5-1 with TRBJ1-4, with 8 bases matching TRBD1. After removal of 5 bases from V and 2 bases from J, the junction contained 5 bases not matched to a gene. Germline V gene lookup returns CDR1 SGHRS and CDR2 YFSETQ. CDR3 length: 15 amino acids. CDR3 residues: CASRPGQGTNEKLFF. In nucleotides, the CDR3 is TGCGCCAGCAGACCCGGACAGGGCACTAATGAAAAACTGTTTTTT.

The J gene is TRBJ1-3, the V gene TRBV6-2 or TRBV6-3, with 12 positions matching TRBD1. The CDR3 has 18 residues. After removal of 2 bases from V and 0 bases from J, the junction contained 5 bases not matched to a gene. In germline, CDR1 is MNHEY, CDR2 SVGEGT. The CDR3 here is CASSYVGTGGRSGNTIYF. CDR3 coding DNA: TGTGCCAGCAGTTACGTGGGGACAGGGGGCCGCTCTGGAAACACCATATATTTT.

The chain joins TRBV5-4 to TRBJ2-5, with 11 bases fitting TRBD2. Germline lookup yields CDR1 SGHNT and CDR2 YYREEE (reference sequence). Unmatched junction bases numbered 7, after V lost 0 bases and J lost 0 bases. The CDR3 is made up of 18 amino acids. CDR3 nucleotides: TGTGCCAGCAGCTTGGGTGTAGGACTAGCGGGCTACCAAGAGACCCAGTACTTC. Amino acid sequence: CASSLGVGLAGYQETQYF. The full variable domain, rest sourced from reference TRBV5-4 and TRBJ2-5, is ETGVTQSPTHLIKTRGQQVTLRCSSQSGHNTVSWYQQALGQGPQFIFQYYREEENGRGNFPPRFSGLQFPNYSSELNVNALELDDSALYLCASSLGVGLAGYQETQYFGPGTRLLVL.